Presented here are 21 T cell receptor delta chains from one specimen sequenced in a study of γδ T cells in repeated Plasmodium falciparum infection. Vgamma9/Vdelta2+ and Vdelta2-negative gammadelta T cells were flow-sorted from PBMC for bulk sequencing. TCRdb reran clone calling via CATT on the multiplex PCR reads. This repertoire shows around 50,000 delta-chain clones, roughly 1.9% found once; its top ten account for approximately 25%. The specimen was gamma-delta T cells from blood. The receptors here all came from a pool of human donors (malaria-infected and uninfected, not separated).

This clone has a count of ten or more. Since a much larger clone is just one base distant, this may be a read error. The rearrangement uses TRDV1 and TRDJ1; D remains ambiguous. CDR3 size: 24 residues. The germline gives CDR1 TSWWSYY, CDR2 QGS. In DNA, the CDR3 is TGTGCTCTTGGGGAACTTAAAGTACTAGAGCCATTACCTCGCGTACGCATCTACACCGATAAATTCATCTTT. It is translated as CALGELKVLEPLPRVRIYTDKFIF.

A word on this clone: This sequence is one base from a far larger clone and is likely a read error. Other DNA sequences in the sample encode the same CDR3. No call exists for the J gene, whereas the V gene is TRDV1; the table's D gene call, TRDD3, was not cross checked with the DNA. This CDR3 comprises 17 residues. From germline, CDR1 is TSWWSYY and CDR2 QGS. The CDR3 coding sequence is TGTGCTCTTGGGGAATACTCCTATGTTGGATACGCCGATAAGCTCATCTTT. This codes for CALGEYSYVGYADKLIF.

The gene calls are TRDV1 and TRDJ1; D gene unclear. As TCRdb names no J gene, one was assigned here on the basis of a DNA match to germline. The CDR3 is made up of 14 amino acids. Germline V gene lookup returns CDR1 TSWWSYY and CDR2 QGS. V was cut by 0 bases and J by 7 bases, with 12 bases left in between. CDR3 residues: CALGELPSPGKLIF. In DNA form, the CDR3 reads TGTGCTCTTGGGGAACTGCCATCTCCGGGTAAACTCATCTTT.

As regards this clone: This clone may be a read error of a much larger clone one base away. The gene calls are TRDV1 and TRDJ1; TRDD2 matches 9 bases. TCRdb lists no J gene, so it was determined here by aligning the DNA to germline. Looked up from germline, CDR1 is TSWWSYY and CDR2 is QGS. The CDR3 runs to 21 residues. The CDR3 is CALGELRAFLHLGFDTDKLIF. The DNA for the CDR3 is TGTGCTCTTGGGGAATTGCGCGCCTTCCTACATCTGGGGTTCGACACTGATAAACTCATCTTT.

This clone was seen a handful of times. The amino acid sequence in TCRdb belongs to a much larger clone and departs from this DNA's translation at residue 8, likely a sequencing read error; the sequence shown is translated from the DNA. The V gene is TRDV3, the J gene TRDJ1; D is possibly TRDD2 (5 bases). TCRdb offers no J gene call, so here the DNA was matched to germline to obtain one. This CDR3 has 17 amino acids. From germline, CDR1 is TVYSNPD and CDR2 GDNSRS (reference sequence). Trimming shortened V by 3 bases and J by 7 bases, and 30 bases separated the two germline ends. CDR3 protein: CALPVPFYPSHRGKLIF. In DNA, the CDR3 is TGTGCCTTACCGGTTCCCTTCTACCCGTCCCATAGAGGTAAACTCATCTTT.

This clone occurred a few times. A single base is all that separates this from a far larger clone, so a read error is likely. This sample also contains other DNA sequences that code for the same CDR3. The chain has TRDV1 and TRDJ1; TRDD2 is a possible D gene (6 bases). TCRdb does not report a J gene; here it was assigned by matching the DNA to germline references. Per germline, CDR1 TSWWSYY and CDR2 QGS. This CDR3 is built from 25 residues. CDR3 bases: TGTGCTCTCGGGGAAACCCTTCCCAACCTATTAGTGCTTAAGGGATTATGGATGTACACCGATAAACTCATCTTT. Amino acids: CALGETLPNLLVLKGLWMYTDKLIF.

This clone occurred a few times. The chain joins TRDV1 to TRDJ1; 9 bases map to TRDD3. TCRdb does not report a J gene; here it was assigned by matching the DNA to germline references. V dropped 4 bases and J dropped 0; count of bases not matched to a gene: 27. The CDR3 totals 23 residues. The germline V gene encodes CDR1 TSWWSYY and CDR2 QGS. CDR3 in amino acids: CALGVYRGLLSVLGDLYTDKLIF. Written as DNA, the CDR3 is TGTGCTCTTGGGGTCTATCGAGGCCTTCTAAGTGTACTGGGGGACCTGTACACCGATAAACTCATCTTT.

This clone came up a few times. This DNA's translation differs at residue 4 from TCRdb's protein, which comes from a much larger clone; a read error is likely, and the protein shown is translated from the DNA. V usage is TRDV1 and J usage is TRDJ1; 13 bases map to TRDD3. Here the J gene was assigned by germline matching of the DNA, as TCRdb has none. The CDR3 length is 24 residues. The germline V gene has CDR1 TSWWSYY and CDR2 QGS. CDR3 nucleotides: TGTGCTCTTGAGGAAGCGGTAGGAACGGTCAAAACTCCGTACTGGGGGATACGCACCGATAAACTCATCTTT. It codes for CALEEAVGTVKTPYWGIRTDKLIF.

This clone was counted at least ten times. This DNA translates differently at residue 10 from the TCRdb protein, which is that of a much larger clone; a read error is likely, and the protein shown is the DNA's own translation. The CDR3 protein is CAFYRLPTVYEGKLIF. As DNA, the CDR3 is TGTGCCTTTTATCGCCTTCCTACGGTTTATGAAGGTAAACTCATCTTT. The chain carries TRDV3 and TRDJ1; 9 bases are shared with TRDD2. J was trimmed by 7 bases and V by 2 bases; bases with no gene match: 17. Germline V gene sequence: CDR1 TVYSNPD, CDR2 GDNSRS (reference sequence). The CDR3 is 16 amino acids.

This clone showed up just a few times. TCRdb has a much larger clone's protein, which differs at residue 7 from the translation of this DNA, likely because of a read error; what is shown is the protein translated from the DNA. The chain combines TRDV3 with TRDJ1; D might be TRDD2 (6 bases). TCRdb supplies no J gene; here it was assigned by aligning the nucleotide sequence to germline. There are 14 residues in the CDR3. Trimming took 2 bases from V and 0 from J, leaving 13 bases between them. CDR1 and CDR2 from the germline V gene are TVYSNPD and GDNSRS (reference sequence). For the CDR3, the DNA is TGTGCCTTTGCCTTCCCCACTAACACCGATAAACTCATCTTT. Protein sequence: CAFAFPTNTDKLIF. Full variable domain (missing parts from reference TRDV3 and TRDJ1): CDKVTQSSPDQTVASGSEVVLLCTYDTVYSNPDLFWYRIRPDYSFQFVFYGDNSRSEGADFTQGRFSVKHILTQKAFHLVISPVRTEDSATYYCAFAFPTNTDKLIFGKGTRVTVEP.

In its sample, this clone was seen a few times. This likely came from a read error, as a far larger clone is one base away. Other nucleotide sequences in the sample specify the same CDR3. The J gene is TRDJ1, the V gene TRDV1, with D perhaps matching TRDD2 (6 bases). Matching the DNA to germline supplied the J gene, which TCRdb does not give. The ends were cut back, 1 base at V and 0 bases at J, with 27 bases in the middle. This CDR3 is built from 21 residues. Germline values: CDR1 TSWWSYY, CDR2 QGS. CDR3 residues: CALGEPSRILHRGPYTDKLIF. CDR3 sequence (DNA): TGTGCTCTTGGGGAACCTTCCCGGATCCTACACCGGGGACCTTACACCGATAAACTCATCTTT.

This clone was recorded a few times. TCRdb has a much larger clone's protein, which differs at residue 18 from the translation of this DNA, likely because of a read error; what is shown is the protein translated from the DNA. The CDR3 sequence: CALGKGLPLWGGLNLGHRLIF. CDR3 DNA sequence: TGTGCTCTTGGGAAAGGCCTTCCTCTATGGGGGGGATTAAATCTAGGCCATAGACTCATCTTT. The chain carries TRDV1 and TRDJ1; perhaps D is TRDD2 or TRDD3 (7 bases each). TCRdb does not report a J gene; here it was assigned by matching the DNA to germline references. The V gene lost 5 bases and the J gene lost 10 bases, with 41 bases spanning the gap. CDR1 and CDR2 from the germline V gene are TSWWSYY and QGS. This CDR3 is built from 21 residues.

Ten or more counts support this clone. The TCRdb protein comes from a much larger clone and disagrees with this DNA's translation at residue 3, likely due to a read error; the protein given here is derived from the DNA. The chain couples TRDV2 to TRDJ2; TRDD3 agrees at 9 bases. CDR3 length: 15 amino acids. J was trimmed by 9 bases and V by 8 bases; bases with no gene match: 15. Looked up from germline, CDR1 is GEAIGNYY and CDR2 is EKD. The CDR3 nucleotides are TGTGCCTCTACTGAACTGGGGGAGCCTTCTTCACAACTCTTCTTT. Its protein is CASTELGEPSSQLFF.

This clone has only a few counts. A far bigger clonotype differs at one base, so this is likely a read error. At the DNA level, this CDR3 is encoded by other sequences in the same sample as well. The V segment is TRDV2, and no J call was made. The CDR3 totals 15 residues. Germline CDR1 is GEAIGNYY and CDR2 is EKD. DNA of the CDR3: TGTGCCTGTGACCCTCACCCCCAGTACACCGATAAACTTATCTTT. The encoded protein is CACDPHPQYTDKLIF.

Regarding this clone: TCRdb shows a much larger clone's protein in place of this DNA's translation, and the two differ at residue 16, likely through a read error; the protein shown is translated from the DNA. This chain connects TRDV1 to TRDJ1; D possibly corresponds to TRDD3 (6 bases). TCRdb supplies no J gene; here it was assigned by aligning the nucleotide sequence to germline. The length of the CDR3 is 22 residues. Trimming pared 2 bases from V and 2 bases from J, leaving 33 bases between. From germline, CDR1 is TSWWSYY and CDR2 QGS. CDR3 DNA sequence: TGTGCTCTTGGGGAAGCCCTGGATTTGTACTGGGCCCCACCACGGAGTACCGATAAACTCATCTTT. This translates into CALGEALDLYWAPPRSTDKLIF.

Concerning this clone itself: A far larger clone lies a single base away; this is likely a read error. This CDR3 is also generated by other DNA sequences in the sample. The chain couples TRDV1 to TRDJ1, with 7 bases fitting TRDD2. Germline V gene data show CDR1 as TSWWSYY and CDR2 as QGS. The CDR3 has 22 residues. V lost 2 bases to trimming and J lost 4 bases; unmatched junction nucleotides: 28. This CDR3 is CALGEGAFLSTTGGFYLDKLIF. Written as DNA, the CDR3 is TGTGCTCTTGGGGAAGGGGCCTTCCTCTCTACTACTGGTGGATTTTACCTCGATAAACTCATCTTT.

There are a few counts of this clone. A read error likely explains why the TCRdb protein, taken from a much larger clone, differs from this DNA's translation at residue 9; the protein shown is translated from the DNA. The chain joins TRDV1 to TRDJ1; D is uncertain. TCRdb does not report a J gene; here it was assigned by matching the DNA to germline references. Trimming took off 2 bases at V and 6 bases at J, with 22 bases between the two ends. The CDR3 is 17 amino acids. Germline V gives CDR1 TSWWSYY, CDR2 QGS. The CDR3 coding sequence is TGTGCTCTTGGGGAAATTCCATTCCCTCTGAGTACAAATAAACTCATCTTT. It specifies CALGEIPFPLSTNKLIF.

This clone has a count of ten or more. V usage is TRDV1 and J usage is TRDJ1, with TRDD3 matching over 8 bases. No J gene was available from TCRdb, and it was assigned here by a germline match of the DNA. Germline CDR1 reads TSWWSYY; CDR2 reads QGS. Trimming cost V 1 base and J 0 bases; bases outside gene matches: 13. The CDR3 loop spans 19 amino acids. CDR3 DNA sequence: TGTGCTCTTGGGGAACAACTAAGGGGATACCAGAAGTACACCGATAAACTCATCTTT. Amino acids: CALGEQLRGYQKYTDKLIF.

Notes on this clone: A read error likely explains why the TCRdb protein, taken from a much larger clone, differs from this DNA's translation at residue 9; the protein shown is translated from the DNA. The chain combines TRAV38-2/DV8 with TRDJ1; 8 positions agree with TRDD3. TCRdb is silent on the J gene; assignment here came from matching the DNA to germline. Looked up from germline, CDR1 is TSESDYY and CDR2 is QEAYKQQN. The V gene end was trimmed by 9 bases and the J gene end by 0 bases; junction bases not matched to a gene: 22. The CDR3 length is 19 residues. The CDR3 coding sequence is TGTGCTTGGACCCGGTTTAATAGGCACTGGGGGTTGTACACCGATAAACTCATCTTT. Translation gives CAWTRFNRHWGLYTDKLIF.

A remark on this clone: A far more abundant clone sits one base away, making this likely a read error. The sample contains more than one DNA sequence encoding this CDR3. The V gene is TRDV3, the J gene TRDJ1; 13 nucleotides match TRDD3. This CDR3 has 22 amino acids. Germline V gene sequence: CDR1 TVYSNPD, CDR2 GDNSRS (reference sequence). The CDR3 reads CAFLLPSYWGIRSPYYTDKLIF. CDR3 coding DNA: TGTGCCTTCCTCCTTCCTTCGTACTGGGGGATACGTTCACCTTATTACACTGATAAACTCATCTTT.

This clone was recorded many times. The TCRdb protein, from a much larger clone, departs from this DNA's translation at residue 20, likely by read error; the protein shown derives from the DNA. CDR3 amino acids: CALGPYFLHVLGIAMARPLTF. As DNA, the CDR3 is TGTGCTCTTGGGCCTTACTTCCTACACGTACTGGGGATCGCAATGGCCAGACCCCTGACCTTT. No J gene was named, though the V gene is TRDV1; the table assigns TRDD3, which was not confirmed against the DNA. This CDR3 is 21 amino acids long. Germline loops: CDR1 TSWWSYY, CDR2 QGS.